This T cell receptor (beta chain) was obtained from a study of T cells in localized non-small cell lung cancer. Findings of the study overall: A denser population of T cells in blood accompanied longer overall survival. Uninvolved adjacent lung showed the highest T cell clonality, exceeding tumor.

This clone appeared a few times. Its antigen is undetermined. The CDR3 is 14 amino acids. Germline V gene sequence: CDR1 SGHNT, CDR2 YENEEA. The ends were cut back, 5 bases at V and 1 base at J, with 11 bases in the middle. Produced via immunoSEQ multiplex PCR; TCRdb's table is partial and in-frame only. The sample has 1,500 to 2,000 clones, around 20% seen once. The sequence was obtained from a man between 40 and 69 years old with stage III lung adenocarcinoma. The rearrangement uses TRBV11-3 and TRBJ1-2, with D tentatively TRBD1 (5 bases). This sample comprised lung tumor tissue, obtained before any cancer treatment. The CDR3, as DNA: TGTGCCAGCAGCCTCGACAGCTTTAACTATGGCTACACCTTC. Its translation: CASSLDSFNYGYTF. Full variable domain (missing parts from reference TRBV11-3 and TRBJ1-2): EAGVVQSPRYKIIEKKQPVAFWCNPISGHNTLYWYLQNLGQGPELLIRYENEEAVDDSQLPKDRFSAERLKGVDSTLKIQPAELGDSAVYLCASSLDSFNYGYTFGSGTRLTVV.